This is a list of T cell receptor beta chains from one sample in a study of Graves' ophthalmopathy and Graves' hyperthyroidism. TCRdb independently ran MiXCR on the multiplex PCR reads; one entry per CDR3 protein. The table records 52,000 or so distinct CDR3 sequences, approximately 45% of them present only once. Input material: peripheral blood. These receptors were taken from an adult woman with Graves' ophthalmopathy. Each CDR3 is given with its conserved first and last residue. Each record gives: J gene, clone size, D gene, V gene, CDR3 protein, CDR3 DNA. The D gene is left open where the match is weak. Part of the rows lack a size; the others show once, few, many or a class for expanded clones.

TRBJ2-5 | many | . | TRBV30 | CAWKTGVTGETQYF | TGTGCCTGGAAAACGGGAGTAACCGGAGAGACCCAGTACTTC
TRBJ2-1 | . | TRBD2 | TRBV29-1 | CSVDGRENEQFF | TGCAGCGTTGATGGGCGGGAGAATGAGCAGTTCTTC
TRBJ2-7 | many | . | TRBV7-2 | CASSLLGGPYEQYF | TGTGCCAGCAGCTTACTGGGCGGACCCTACGAGCAGTACTTC
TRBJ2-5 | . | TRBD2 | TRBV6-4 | CVSRETSLPNMENQYF | TGTGTCAGCAGGGAGACTAGCCTACCGAACATGGAGAACCAGTACTTC
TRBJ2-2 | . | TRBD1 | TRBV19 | CASTPGTGSGELSF | TGTGCTAGCACGCCCGGGACAGGGTCCGGGGAGCTGTCTTTT
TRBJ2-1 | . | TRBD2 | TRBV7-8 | CASSPRAARELTDEQFF | TGTGCCAGCAGCCCGCGGGCCGCGCGGGAGCTTACAGATGAGCAGTTCTTC
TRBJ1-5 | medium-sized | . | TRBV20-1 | CSARLKRLQPQHF | TGCAGTGCTCGCCTCAAGCGCCTTCAGCCCCAGCATTTT
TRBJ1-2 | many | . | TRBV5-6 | CASSRGTKYGYTF | TGTGCCAGCAGTCGGGGGACCAAATATGGCTACACCTTC
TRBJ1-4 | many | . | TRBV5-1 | CASSFQGTNEKLFF | TGCGCCAGCAGCTTTCAGGGTACTAATGAAAAACTGTTTTTT
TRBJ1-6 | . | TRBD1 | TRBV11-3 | CASSLDYRGTSPLHF | TGTGCCAGCAGCTTAGATTACAGGGGGACTTCACCCCTCCACTTT
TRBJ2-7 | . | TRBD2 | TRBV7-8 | CASASSGRSYEQYF | TGTGCCAGTGCTTCTAGCGGGAGGTCCTACGAGCAGTACTTC
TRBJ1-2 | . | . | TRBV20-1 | CSARLVSRRNRVTHYGYTF | TGCAGTGCTAGGTTGGTTTCTAGACGGAACAGAGTTACCCACTATGGCTACACCTTC
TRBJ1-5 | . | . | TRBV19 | CASSFAGNQPQHF | TGTGCCAGTAGTTTCGCTGGAAATCAGCCCCAGCATTTT
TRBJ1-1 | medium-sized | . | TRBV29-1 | CSVVGLGLGTEAFF | TGCAGCGTCGTAGGGCTAGGGTTAGGCACTGAAGCTTTCTTT
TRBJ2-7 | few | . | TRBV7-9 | CAGGAGPYEQYF | TGTGCCGGGGGAGCAGGGCCCTACGAGCAGTACTTC
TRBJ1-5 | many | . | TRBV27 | CASSLEVHQPQHF | TGTGCCAGCAGTTTGGAGGTACATCAGCCCCAGCATTTT
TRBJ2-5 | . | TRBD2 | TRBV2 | CASSDGLAQQETQYF | TGTGCCAGCAGTGACGGACTAGCGCAACAAGAGACCCAGTACTTC
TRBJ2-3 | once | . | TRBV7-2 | CASSFKGKNTDTQYF | TGTGCCAGCAGCTTTAAGGGGAAAAACACAGATACGCAGTATTTT
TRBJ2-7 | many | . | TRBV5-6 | CASSGKSRRGYEQYF | TGTGCCAGCAGCGGAAAAAGCCGCCGAGGCTACGAGCAGTACTTC
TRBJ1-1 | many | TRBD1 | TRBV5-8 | CASSSIGQGMGAFF | TGTGCCAGCAGCTCGATCGGACAGGGCATGGGAGCTTTCTTT
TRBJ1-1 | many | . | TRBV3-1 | CASRGAGSGAFF | TGTGCCAGCAGAGGGGCGGGTTCAGGAGCTTTCTTT
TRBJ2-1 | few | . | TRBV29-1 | CSAFDRKSYNEQFF | TGCAGCGCCTTCGACAGGAAGTCTTACAATGAGCAGTTCTTC
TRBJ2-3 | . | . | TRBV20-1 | CSAWTGNSFGTQYF | TGCAGTGCTTGGACGGGAAATAGTTTTGGTACGCAGTATTTT
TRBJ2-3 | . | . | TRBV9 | CAGSVASTSTDTQYF | TGTGCCGGCAGCGTAGCTTCTACTAGCACAGATACGCAGTATTTT
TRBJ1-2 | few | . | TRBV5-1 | CASSLEGSNYGYTF | TGCGCCAGCAGCTTGGAAGGCAGCAACTATGGCTACACCTTC
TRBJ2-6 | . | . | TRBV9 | CASSVEWKIGANVLTF | TGTGCCAGCAGCGTAGAGTGGAAGATTGGGGCCAACGTCCTGACTTTC
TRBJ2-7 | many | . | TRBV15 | CATSRDRGLSSYEQYF | TGTGCCACCAGCAGAGATAGGGGATTGAGCTCCTACGAGCAGTACTTC
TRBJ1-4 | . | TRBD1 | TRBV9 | CASSVRQGGNEKLFF | TGTGCCAGCAGCGTGCGACAGGGTGGTAATGAAAAACTGTTTTTT
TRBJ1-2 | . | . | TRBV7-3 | CASSELGGRGRGYTF | TGTGCCAGCAGCGAACTGGGGGGGCGCGGAAGAGGCTACACCTTC
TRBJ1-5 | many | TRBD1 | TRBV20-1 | CSAKRDRNRNQPQHF | TGCAGTGCAAAGCGGGACAGGAATAGGAATCAGCCCCAGCATTTT
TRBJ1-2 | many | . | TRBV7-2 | CASSPKAGSSGYTF | TGTGCCAGCAGCCCTAAGGCAGGGTCAAGTGGCTACACCTTC
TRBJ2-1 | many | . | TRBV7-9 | CASSLKVEYDEQFF | TGTGCCAGCAGCTTAAAAGTGGAATACGATGAGCAGTTCTTC
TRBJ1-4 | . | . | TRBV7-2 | CASSLAGTLNEKLFF | TGTGCCAGCAGCTTAGCGGGAACCCTCAATGAAAAACTGTTTTTT
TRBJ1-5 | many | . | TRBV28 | CASSFEAAHRDQPQHF | TGTGCCAGCAGTTTTGAAGCGGCCCATCGAGATCAGCCCCAGCATTTT
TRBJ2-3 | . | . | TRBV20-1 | CSARSKEIGTDTQYF | TGCAGTGCTAGATCAAAAGAGATCGGTACAGATACGCAGTATTTT
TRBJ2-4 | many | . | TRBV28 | CASSYGRGVVQYF | TGTGCCAGCAGTTATGGCAGGGGAGTCGTTCAGTACTTC
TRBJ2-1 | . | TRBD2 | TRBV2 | CASRDQAGVVYNEQFF | TGTGCCAGCAGGGACCAAGCGGGAGTAGTCTACAATGAGCAGTTCTTC
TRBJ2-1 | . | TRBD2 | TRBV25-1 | CASSGLIGLAGTLNEQFF | TGTGCCAGCAGTGGCCTGATAGGACTAGCGGGAACCCTCAATGAGCAGTTCTTC
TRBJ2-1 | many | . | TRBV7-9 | CASSFGYNEQFF | TGTGCCAGCAGCTTCGGCTACAATGAGCAGTTCTTC
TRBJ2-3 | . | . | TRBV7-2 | CASSLVRTSTDTQYF | TGTGCCAGCAGCTTAGTTCGGACTAGCACAGATACGCAGTATTTT
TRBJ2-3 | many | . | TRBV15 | CATSRDNSRTCKF | TGTGCCACCAGCAGAGATAACTCCCGGACTTGTAAATTT
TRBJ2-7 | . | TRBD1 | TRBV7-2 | CASSRGQGSSYEQYF | TGTGCCAGCAGCCGTGGACAGGGATCCTCCTACGAGCAGTACTTC
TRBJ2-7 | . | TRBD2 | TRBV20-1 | CSARRGATFNYEQYF | TGCAGTGCGAGGCGGGGGGCGACATTTAACTACGAGCAGTACTTC
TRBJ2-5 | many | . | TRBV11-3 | CASSLPGEDWYQETQYF | TGTGCCAGCAGCCTTCCAGGGGAGGACTGGTACCAAGAGACCCAGTACTTC
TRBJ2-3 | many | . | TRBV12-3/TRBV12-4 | CASSYGLPTDTQYF | TGTGCCAGCAGTTACGGACTTCCCACAGATACGCAGTATTTT
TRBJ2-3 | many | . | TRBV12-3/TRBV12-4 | CASSLSGATDTQYF | TGTGCCAGCAGTTTATCTGGGGCCACAGATACGCAGTATTTT
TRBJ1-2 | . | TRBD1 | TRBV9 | CAGNTGQALWGYTF | TGTGCCGGCAACACGGGACAGGCTCTATGGGGCTACACCTTT
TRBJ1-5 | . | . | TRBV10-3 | CAISESAGGGSYEHF | TGTGCCATCAGTGAGTCGGCGGGAGGAGGTTCCTACGAGCATTTT
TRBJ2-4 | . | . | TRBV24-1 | CAASDLGSPLAKNSQYF | TGTGCCGCCAGTGATCTCGGGTCCCCCTTAGCCAAAAACAGTCAGTACTTC
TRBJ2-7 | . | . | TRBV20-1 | CSAMGRTSYEQYF | TGCAGTGCTATGGGACGGACCTCCTACGAGCAGTACTTC
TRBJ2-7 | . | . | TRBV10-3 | CAISGDGMREQYF | TGTGCCATCAGTGGGGATGGGATGCGGGAGCAGTACTTC
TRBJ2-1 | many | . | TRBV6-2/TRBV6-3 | CASSSLREQFF | TGTGCCAGCAGTTCTCTCCGGGAACAGTTCTTC
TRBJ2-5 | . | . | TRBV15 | CATSTRRLVETQYF | TGTGCCACCAGCACGAGACGCTTAGTGGAGACCCAGTACTTC
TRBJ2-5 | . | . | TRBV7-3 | CASSPGPGTQYF | TGTGCCAGCAGCCCAGGACCCGGGACCCAGTACTTC